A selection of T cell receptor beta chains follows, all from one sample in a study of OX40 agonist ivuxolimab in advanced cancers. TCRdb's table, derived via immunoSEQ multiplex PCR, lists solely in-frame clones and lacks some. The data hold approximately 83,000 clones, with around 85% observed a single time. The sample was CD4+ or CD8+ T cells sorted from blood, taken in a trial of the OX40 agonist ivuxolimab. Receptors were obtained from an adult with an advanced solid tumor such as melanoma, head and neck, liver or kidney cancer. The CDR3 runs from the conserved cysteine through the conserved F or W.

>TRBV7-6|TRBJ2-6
CASSLGRHSGANVLTF
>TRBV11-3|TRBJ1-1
CASSKGQGQVSTEAFF
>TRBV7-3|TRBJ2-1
CASSPRSSSYNEQFF
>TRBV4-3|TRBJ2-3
CASSRELAGEGSDTQYF
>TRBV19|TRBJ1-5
CASSIWDESNQPQHF
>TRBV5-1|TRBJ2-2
CASSLGPGRNTGELFF
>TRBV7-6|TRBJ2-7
CASSQTTGEHEQYF
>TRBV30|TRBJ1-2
CAWKYLGTGTGYTF
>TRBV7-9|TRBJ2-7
CASSLVDYEQYF
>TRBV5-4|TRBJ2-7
CASSLVGRYEQYF
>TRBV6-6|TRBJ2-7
CASSPQGVEQYF
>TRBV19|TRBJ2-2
CASIGLTGGGGELFF
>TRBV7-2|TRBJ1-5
CASSSYGQGNQPQHF
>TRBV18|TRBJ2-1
CASSPGQNNEQFF
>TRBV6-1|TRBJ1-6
CATLGPLFVYSPLHF
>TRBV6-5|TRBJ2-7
CASQDSHGYEQYF
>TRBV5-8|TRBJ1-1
CASSPGPFMNTEAFF
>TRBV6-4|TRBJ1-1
CASSDGYSTEAFF
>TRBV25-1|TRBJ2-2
CASSDLTGVGELFF
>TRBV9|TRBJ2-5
CASSASGRHETQYF
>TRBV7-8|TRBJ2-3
CASSPENTDTQYF
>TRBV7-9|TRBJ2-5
CASSSRLGGETQYF
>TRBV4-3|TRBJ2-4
CASSQVVLAGVIGKNIQYF
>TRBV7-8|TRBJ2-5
CASSPEPGQGSAVQTQYF
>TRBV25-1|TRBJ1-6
CASSEAGSRSPLHF
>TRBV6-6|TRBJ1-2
CASRDRSAYVWGYTF
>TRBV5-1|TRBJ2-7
CASSLEGRAYEQYF
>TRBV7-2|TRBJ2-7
CASSRTSGALHEQYF
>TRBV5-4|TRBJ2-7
CASSHGQGVEQYF
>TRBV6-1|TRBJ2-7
CASSEKYNSYEQYF
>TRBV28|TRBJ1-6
CAAGVGDSPLHF
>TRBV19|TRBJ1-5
CASSPEDPGLGQPQHF
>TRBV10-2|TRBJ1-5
CASSVGGAYQPQHF
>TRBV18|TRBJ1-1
CASSPLGRNTEAFF
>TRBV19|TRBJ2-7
CASSPPGTGRFLEQYF
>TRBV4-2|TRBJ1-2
CASSYQGLPNYGYTF
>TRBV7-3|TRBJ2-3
CASSLFGDTQYF
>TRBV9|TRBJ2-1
CASSGEGSSYNEQFF
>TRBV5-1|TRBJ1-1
CASRLLNGNTEAFF
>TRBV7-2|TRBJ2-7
CASSILAGAYEQYF
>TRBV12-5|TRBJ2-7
CASGSNLGDYEQYF
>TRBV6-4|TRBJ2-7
CASNPSGRTYEQYF
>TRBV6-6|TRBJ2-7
CASSNGREGHEQYF
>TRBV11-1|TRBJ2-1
CASSRGTDYNEQFF
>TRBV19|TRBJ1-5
CASSWGTNSNQPQHF
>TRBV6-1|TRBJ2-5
CASIPQGGRETQYF
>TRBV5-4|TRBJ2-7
CASSVSSGGAYEQYF
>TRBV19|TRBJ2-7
CASSPTPQGTILYEQYF
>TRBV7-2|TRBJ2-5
CASSLGLGQNQETQYF
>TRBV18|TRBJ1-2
CASSNTGTGSGYTF
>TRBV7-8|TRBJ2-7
CASSLLWGPTTPGEQYF
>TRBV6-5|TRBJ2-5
CASSYLASLKETQYF
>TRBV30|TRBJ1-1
CAWTTPSGRAFF
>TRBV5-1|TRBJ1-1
CASSLDALNTEAFF
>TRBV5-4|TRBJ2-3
CASSFSGSTDTQYF
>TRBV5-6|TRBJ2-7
CASTRREYEQYF
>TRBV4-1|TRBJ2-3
CASSLGQGTDTQYF